This T cell receptor (beta chain) derives from a study of T cell responses to AZD1222 COVID-19 vaccine. Assay: immunoSEQ multiplex PCR; the TCRdb copy retains only in-frame clones and omits some. The sample has around 130,000 clones, approximately 91% seen once. The CDR3 is 15 residues long. Per germline, CDR1 KGHSH and CDR2 LQKENI. V was shortened by 1 base and J by 5 bases, with 14 bases between the two germline ends. This clone was seen only a few times. The chain couples TRBV18 to TRBJ1-2; D might be TRBD1 (6 bases). Here the sequenced sample was peripheral blood, taken 28 days after the second AZD1222 dose. The TCR comes from an adult who received the AZD1222 COVID-19 vaccine. DNA for the CDR3: TGTGCCAGCTCACCACGACCGGGGGCAGAATATGGCTACACCTTC. Protein product: CASSPRPGAEYGYTF.